This entry describes one T cell receptor beta chain. What it recognizes is unknown. This specimen comes from a study of CXCR3-negative and CXCR3-positive naive CD8 T cells. Study results and limitations: CXCR3-positive naive cells had more hydrophobic TRB CDR3s than CXCR3-negative naive cells. Because surface CD5 did not distinguish the naive subsets, TCR strength was inferred from TRB CDR3 properties.

This CDR3 is 16 amino acids long. Looked up from germline, CDR1 is MNHEY and CDR2 is SVGEGT. Through 5' RACE with UMI labels, the TRB cDNA libraries were prepared. TCRdb reworked the 5' RACE reads into one entry per CDR3 protein, no DNA. The table counts 140,000 to 150,000 distinct CDR3 sequences; about 0.28% lies in the top ten. V and J are TRBV6-2 or TRBV6-3 and TRBJ2-1; TCRdb designates TRBD1, a call that cannot be tested without DNA. This clonotype was sampled from a human donor in good health. Some clones in this sample may be carry-over from other donors' samples. Sequencing used naive CXCR3+ CD8+ T cells from blood. Subset meaning: CD45RO-CCR7+CD27+CD95- naive CD8+ T cells expressing CXCR3 (TNR3+). CDR3 sequence: CASRHWGQGVVGEQFF.